Listed below are T cell receptor beta chains from one sample, sequenced in a study of blood T cell repertoires in COVID-19. Method: immunoSEQ multiplex PCR; TCRdb's copy keeps in-frame clones and lacks some. In the table there are 98,000 or so clones, 85% to 90% of which are singletons. Sequences were obtained from peripheral blood. These TCRs come from a man aged 50-59 years with acute or convalescent COVID-19. Each CDR3 is given with its conserved first and last residue. The order of the fields is CDR3 DNA, CDR3 protein, D gene, clone size, J gene, V gene, CDR3 length. A D gene is named only where the DNA matches it firmly. The size entry is marked missing in some rows and otherwise reads once, few, many or a size class.

CDR3nt: TGTGCCTGGAGTGTCATAAGGGCAGGGGTCGAGCAGTACTTC
CDR3aa: CAWSVIRAGVEQYF
d_gene: .
abundance: .
j_gene: TRBJ2-7
v_gene: TRBV30
len: 14

CDR3nt: TGTGCCACCAGTGATCCGGGACAGGGCTACGAGCAGTACTTC
CDR3aa: CATSDPGQGYEQYF
d_gene: TRBD1
abundance: .
j_gene: TRBJ2-7
v_gene: TRBV24-1
len: 14

CDR3nt: TGTGCCAGCAGCCAAGCGTCGACAGCCCCGCGGGGCTACACCTTC
CDR3aa: CASSQASTAPRGYTF
d_gene: .
abundance: .
j_gene: TRBJ1-2
v_gene: TRBV3-1/TRBV3-2
len: 15

CDR3nt: TGTGCCAGCAGCTTTATAGCTAGCGGGCCCTACGAGCAGTACTTC
CDR3aa: CASSFIASGPYEQYF
d_gene: TRBD2
abundance: .
j_gene: TRBJ2-7
v_gene: TRBV7-8
len: 15

CDR3nt: TGCGCCAGCAGCCCCTCGGCGGACAGAGTAAACTATGGCTACACCTTC
CDR3aa: CASSPSADRVNYGYTF
d_gene: .
abundance: few
j_gene: TRBJ1-2
v_gene: TRBV5-1
len: 16

CDR3nt: TGTGCCAGTAGTACATATTCTCGCCGGGGAACCGGAATCAATCAGCCCCAGCATTTT
CDR3aa: CASSTYSRRGTGINQPQHF
d_gene: .
abundance: few
j_gene: TRBJ1-5
v_gene: TRBV19
len: 19

CDR3nt: TGTGCCAGCAGCCTCGACAGCCACAGCTCCTACGAGCAGTACTTC
CDR3aa: CASSLDSHSSYEQYF
d_gene: .
abundance: .
j_gene: TRBJ2-7
v_gene: TRBV6-5
len: 15

CDR3nt: TGCGCCAGCAGCTTGGGTGGACGCGGGTTCGATGAGCAGTTCTTC
CDR3aa: CASSLGGRGFDEQFF
d_gene: .
abundance: .
j_gene: TRBJ2-1
v_gene: TRBV5-1
len: 15

CDR3nt: TGCGCCAGCAGCCAAGATCGGAGCTCCTATAATTCACCCCTCCACTTT
CDR3aa: CASSQDRSSYNSPLHF
d_gene: .
abundance: .
j_gene: TRBJ1-6
v_gene: TRBV4-1
len: 16

CDR3nt: TGTGCCACCAGTGATCTCTGGGGGGAACCGACGGCGCAGTTCTTC
CDR3aa: CATSDLWGEPTAQFF
d_gene: .
abundance: .
j_gene: TRBJ2-1
v_gene: TRBV24-1
len: 15

CDR3nt: TGTGCCAGCGGGGGTATTGCGGGAGGCCCCTACGAGCAGTACTTC
CDR3aa: CASGGIAGGPYEQYF
d_gene: TRBD2
abundance: .
j_gene: TRBJ2-7
v_gene: TRBV2
len: 15

CDR3nt: TGTGCCAGCAGCTCTAGACAGGGGGCTAATGAAAAACTGTTTTTT
CDR3aa: CASSSRQGANEKLFF
d_gene: TRBD1
abundance: .
j_gene: TRBJ1-4
v_gene: TRBV11-2
len: 15

CDR3nt: TGTGCCAGTAGTAACAGGGGGGAAGGCACAGATACGCAGTATTTT
CDR3aa: CASSNRGEGTDTQYF
d_gene: TRBD1
abundance: .
j_gene: TRBJ2-3
v_gene: TRBV19
len: 15

CDR3nt: TGTGCCAGCAGCCAAGGACTAGCGGGAGTTGCAGGTGAGCAGTTCTTC
CDR3aa: CASSQGLAGVAGEQFF
d_gene: TRBD2
abundance: .
j_gene: TRBJ2-1
v_gene: TRBV3-1/TRBV3-2
len: 16

CDR3nt: TGTGCCTGCCCCCGGGACAGGGATTCTGGAAACACCATATATTTT
CDR3aa: CACPRDRDSGNTIYF
d_gene: TRBD1
abundance: .
j_gene: TRBJ1-3
v_gene: TRBV30
len: 15

CDR3nt: TGTGCCAGTAGTATGGGGGGGGGTCCCTACAATGAGCAGTTCTTC
CDR3aa: CASSMGGGPYNEQFF
d_gene: TRBD2
abundance: .
j_gene: TRBJ2-1
v_gene: TRBV19
len: 15

CDR3nt: TGCGCCAGCAGCTTGTTGGACTCAAAAACCGGGGAGCTGTTTTTT
CDR3aa: CASSLLDSKTGELFF
d_gene: .
abundance: .
j_gene: TRBJ2-2
v_gene: TRBV5-1
len: 15

CDR3nt: TGTGCCAGTAGTTTAGGTGGCCTTGATGCCTACGAGCAGTACTTC
CDR3aa: CASSLGGLDAYEQYF
d_gene: .
abundance: .
j_gene: TRBJ2-7
v_gene: TRBV19
len: 15

CDR3nt: TGTGCCACCAGCACGGCGGGAGTGGGCGAGCAGTACTTC
CDR3aa: CATSTAGVGEQYF
d_gene: TRBD2
abundance: .
j_gene: TRBJ2-7
v_gene: TRBV15
len: 13

CDR3nt: TGTGCCAGCAGCCTGACTAGCGGGTCAGGGAATGAGCAGTTCTTC
CDR3aa: CASSLTSGSGNEQFF
d_gene: TRBD2
abundance: .
j_gene: TRBJ2-1
v_gene: TRBV4-2
len: 15

CDR3nt: TGTGCCAGTAGTGGACAGGGCATCATTAACTATGGCTACACCTTC
CDR3aa: CASSGQGIINYGYTF
d_gene: TRBD1
abundance: once
j_gene: TRBJ1-2
v_gene: TRBV19
len: 15

CDR3nt: TGTGCCAGCAGCTTAGAAACCCAGCGGGAGGTTGTCCCCGGGGAGCTGTTTTTT
CDR3aa: CASSLETQREVVPGELFF
d_gene: TRBD2
abundance: .
j_gene: TRBJ2-2
v_gene: TRBV11-2
len: 18

CDR3nt: TGTGCCAGCAGTGAATTCTCCGGGACAGGGGTCTACGAGCAGTACTTC
CDR3aa: CASSEFSGTGVYEQYF
d_gene: TRBD1
abundance: .
j_gene: TRBJ2-7
v_gene: TRBV6-1
len: 16